This record concerns one T cell receptor (beta chain) sequence. This entry is derived from a study of T and B cells in COVID-19 patients. Study as a whole: Of about 19 active-infection patients, over 9 were critically ill with mechanical ventilation or extracorporeal membrane oxygenation.

Germline lookup yields CDR1 GTSNPN and CDR2 SVGIG (reference sequence). This CDR3 spans 14 amino acids. J lost 5 bases, V lost 5 bases, and 12 bases had no gene match. Multiplex PCR with BIOMED2 TRB-A/B primer pools amplified TRB rearrangements. TCRdb ran MiXCR on the multiplex PCR reads and lists one entry per CDR3 protein. The sample carries about 15,000 distinct CDR3 sequences, roughly 31% recorded once. From blood, about 240-550 ng of genomic DNA served as TRB template. The receptor comes from a human donor who had recovered from COVID-19. V gene TRBV30 combines with J gene TRBJ2-7; 7 bases line up with TRBD1. Material for sequencing was blood. This chain's CDR3 is CAWGEGGRKNEQYF. CDR3 coding DNA: TGTGCCTGGGGGGAAGGGGGCAGGAAAAACGAGCAGTACTTC.